These 32 T cell receptor beta chains share one sample of origin, sequenced in a study of CD8+CD57+ T cells in acquired aplastic anemia. TCR beta VDJ and CDR3 profiles were obtained from a genomic DNA template. TCRdb used MiXCR to reprocess the reads, holding one entry per CDR3 protein. The table records roughly 250,000 distinct CDR3 sequences, roughly 82% of them present only once. Those patients picked for sequencing had displayed CD8+CD57+ cell expansion on flow cytometry. The sequenced sample consisted of sorted CD4+, CD8+, or CD8+CD57+ T cells (not recorded which) from PBMCs. The receptor set was obtained from a human donor with aplastic anemia.

This chain connects TRBV11-3 to TRBJ2-3; D gene ambiguous. V lost 3 bases, J lost 4 bases, and 11 bases lay in between. In germline, CDR1 is SGHNT, CDR2 YENEEA. The CDR3 length is 14 residues. The DNA of the CDR3 is TGTGCCAGCAGCTTGGATCTGATCGCAGATACGCAGTATTTT. This codes for CASSLDLIADTQYF.

This clonotype appeared once. V gene TRBV19 combines with J gene TRBJ1-6, with 7 bases lining up with TRBD1. The CDR3 contains 14 residues. Trimming at V came to 3 bases and at J to 7 bases, leaving 3 bases not matched to a gene. The V gene's germline CDR1 is LNHDA and CDR2 SQIVND (reference sequence). The CDR3 region has the DNA TGTGCCAGTAGTATTTCGGACAGGAATTCACCCCTCCACTTT. Amino acids: CASSISDRNSPLHF. The whole variable domain, remainder taken from reference TRBV19 and TRBJ1-6, is DGGITQSPKYLFRKEGQNVTLSCEQNLNHDAMYWYRQDPGQGLRLIYYSQIVNDFQKGDIAEGYSVSREKKESFPLTVTSAQKNPTAFYLCASSISDRNSPLHFGNGTRLTVT.

This chain uses TRBV7-9 with TRBJ2-7; D gene unclear. Germline V gene lookup returns CDR1 SEHNR and CDR2 FQNEAQ (reference sequence). This CDR3 is 18 amino acids long. V gave up 0 bases and J gave up 3 bases, with 21 bases separating them. The CDR3 DNA reads as TGTGCCAGCAGCTTAGCGCGAGGTCCGAAAACCCTGTACTACGAGCAGTACGTC. It is translated as CASSLARGPKTLYYEQYV.

The chain is built from TRBV7-3 and TRBJ2-7, with D hard to call. This CDR3 spans 15 amino acids. Germline V gives CDR1 SGHTA, CDR2 FQGTGA. Trimming stripped 5 bases from V and 6 bases from J, with 20 bases between. Written as DNA, the CDR3 is TGTGCCAGCAGCAGGCGTTACTTATCCGCTTCCGAGCAGTACGTC. It encodes CASSRRYLSASEQYV.

Notes on this clonotype: Mismatch with germline at one junction end may stem from a read error. The V call is TRBV7-8, the J call TRBJ1-2; D gene unclear. Germline values: CDR1 SGHVS, CDR2 FQNEAQ. This CDR3 region has 15 residues. This CDR3 is CASSLAREPDTHYTF. CDR3 DNA sequence: TGCGCCAGCAGCTTAGCGAGAGAACCCGATACGCACTATACCTTC.

On this clonotype: In this CDR3 the conserved last residue, phenylalanine or tryptophan, is missing, so a read error is likely. Because the CDR3's place on the DNA is in doubt, the DNA is left out and the CDR3 is given as listed by TCRdb. The chain links TRBV9 to TRBJ2-1; the D call in the table, TRBD2, was not verified against the DNA. The CDR3 is 13 residues long, ends included. The V gene's germline CDR1 is SGDLS and CDR2 YYNGEE. CDR3 sequence: CATSDPLAGDLPI.

Note on this clonotype: The junction does not match germline at one end; this may be a read error. The chain combines TRBV5-6 with TRBJ2-7, with D possibly being TRBD2 (6 bases). Germline V gene lookup returns CDR1 SGHDT and CDR2 YYEEEE. The CDR3 is made up of 13 amino acids. The CDR3, as DNA: TGCGCCAGTAGTATGGGAGGCAACCACGAGCAGTACTTC. It translates to CASSMGGNHEQYF.

The chain uses TRBV9 and TRBJ2-5; tentative D call: TRBD2 (5 bases). The V gene's germline CDR1 is SGDLS and CDR2 YYNGEE. The CDR3 is 14 residues long. V shed 3 bases and J shed 14 bases, with 23 bases lying between them. CDR3 nucleotide sequence: TGTGCCAGCAGCGGAGGGTCCGATACACAGACCTATTACTTC. It is translated as CASSGGSDTQTYYF.

In the case of this clonotype: One end of the junction varies from germline; a read error may be responsible. The rearrangement joins TRBV7-9 to TRBJ2-3, with 7 bases fitting TRBD2. This CDR3 comprises 14 residues. Germline lookup yields CDR1 SEHNR and CDR2 FQNEAQ (reference sequence). The CDR3 nucleotides are TGTGCCAGCAGCTTAGCGGGAGGGGCCGACCGTGATTGGTTT. It encodes CASSLAGGADRDWF.

The genes are TRBV7-9 and TRBJ2-1; D is perhaps TRBD2 (6 bases). This CDR3 spans 16 amino acids. The V and J ends lost 5 bases and 12 bases respectively, with 26 bases between them. CDR1 is SEHNR, CDR2 FQNEAQ, per germline (reference sequence). CDR3 coding DNA: TGTGCCAGCAGCCACGGGGGAGGAGACGACACGGATACGCAGTTCTTC. This gives the protein CASSHGGGDDTDTQFF.

Comments on this clonotype: Compared with germline, one end of the junction differs, possibly owing to a read error. The chain uses TRBV11-3 and TRBJ1-1; D possibly corresponds to TRBD1 (6 bases). Germline V gives CDR1 SGHNT, CDR2 YENEEA. The CDR3 covers 15 residues. CDR3 coding DNA: TGTGCCAGCAGCGTAGATGTGGGGGCGAACACTGAAGCTTTCTTT. Translation: CASSVDVGANTEAFF. Together with reference TRBV11-3 and TRBJ1-1, the CDR3 gives the full variable domain: EAGVVQSPRYKIIEKKQPVAFWCNPISGHNTLYWYLQNLGQGPELLIRYENEEAVDDSQLPKDRFSAERLKGVDSTLKIQPAELGDSAVYLCASSVDVGANTEAFFGQGTRLTVV.

The J gene is TRBJ1-1, the V gene TRBV7-6; D is ambiguous. This CDR3 is 15 amino acids long. Deletions cut 3 bases from V and 14 bases from J, with 25 bases between. Germline lookup yields CDR1 SGHVS and CDR2 FNYEAQ. CDR3 in DNA: TGTGCCAGCAGCTTGGGTTCCTATAATTCACCCCTCCACTTCTTT. It translates to CASSLGSYNSPLHFF.

V and J are TRBV7-9 and TRBJ1-2, with D hard to call. V was cut by 3 bases and J by 10 bases, with 24 bases left in between. The germline gives CDR1 SEHNR, CDR2 FQNEAQ (reference sequence). CDR3 length: 16 residues. DNA of the CDR3: TGTGCCAGCAGCTTGCGGGAGGGCGGCTATAATTCACCCTACACCTTC. Amino acids: CASSLREGGYNSPYTF.

This rearrangement joins TRBV20-1 to TRBJ1-1, with D unresolved. V was pared by 0 bases and J by 2 bases, with 13 bases between. Germline V lookup: CDR1 DFQATT, CDR2 SNEGSKA (reference sequence). The CDR3 consists of 15 residues. CDR3 DNA sequence: TGCAGTGCTAGAGACTGGTCTGGCGCCAACACTGAAGCTTTCTTT. It specifies CSARDWSGANTEAFF.

The CDR3 DNA follows: TGCAGCGTTGAACCAGGGGGGAACACAGATACGCAGTATTTT. It translates to CSVEPGGNTDTQYF. The rearrangement joins TRBV29-1 to TRBJ2-3, with D tentatively TRBD1 (7 bases). There are 14 residues in the CDR3. V was pared by 2 bases and J by 2 bases, with 11 bases between. The V gene's germline CDR1 is SQVTM and CDR2 ANQGSEA.

The CDR3 bases are TGCGCCAGTTTAGACTCGGACGGCGGTATAGGCTACACCTTC. It encodes CASLDSDGGIGYTF. V gene TRBV4-3 combines with J gene TRBJ1-2; D is undetermined. This CDR3 is built from 14 residues. From germline, CDR1 is LGHNA and CDR2 YSLEER. Between the trimmed V and J ends, which lost 9 bases and 8 bases, there was a span of 22 bases.

Comments on this clonotype: A read error may produce the germline difference seen at one junction end. The rearrangement joins TRBV5-1 to TRBJ2-3; D possibly matches TRBD1 or TRBD2 (5 bases each). This CDR3 spans 13 amino acids. The V gene's germline CDR1 is SGHRS and CDR2 YFSETQ. CDR3 sequence reads: CASRDECTGTQYF. As DNA, the CDR3 is TGTGCCAGCAGGGACGAGTGCACAGGTACGCAGTATTTT.

Comment on this clonotype: The conserved phenylalanine or tryptophan normally closing the CDR3 is absent here, so this likely arose from a read error. The DNA is left out, because the CDR3 cannot be placed on it with certainty; the CDR3 is given as TCRdb lists it. The J gene is TRBJ2-3, the V gene TRBV9; the table calls TRBD2, which could not be checked here. Germline V gives CDR1 SGDLS, CDR2 YYNGEE. The CDR3 contains 13 residues when both ends are counted. CDR3 amino acids: CASSDGAGAGKEL.

This clonotype showed up just a few times. J is TRBJ2-2 and V is TRBV7-3; 9 bases are shared with TRBD1. The CDR3 length is 15 residues. J lost 4 bases, V lost 3 bases, and 3 bases had no gene match. Germline CDR1 and CDR2: SGHTA and FQGTGA. The CDR3 DNA reads as TGTGCCAGCAGCTTGGGACAGGGTGTCACCGGGGAGCTGTTTTTT. Residues: CASSLGQGVTGELFF.

The CDR3 region has the DNA TGTGCCAGCGTGCTTGTTGGTGGCTACACCTTC. Translation: CASVLVGGYTF. The chain combines TRBV2 with TRBJ1-2, with D unclear. The CDR3 loop spans 11 amino acids. From germline, CDR1 is SNHLY and CDR2 FYNNEI. V lost 8 bases and J 7 bases, leaving 11 bases between the germline ends. The full variable domain, rest sourced from reference TRBV2 and TRBJ1-2, is EPEVTQTPSHQVTQMGQEVILRCVPISNHLYFYWYRQILGQKVEFLVSFYNNEISEKSEIFDDQFSVERPDGSNFTLKIRSTKLEDSAMYFCASVLVGGYTFGSGTRLTVV.

The chain recombines TRBV7-3 with TRBJ2-5; D remains ambiguous. Trimming took off 6 bases at V and 5 bases at J, with 19 bases between the two ends. The V gene's germline CDR1 is SGHTA and CDR2 FQGTGA. CDR3 length equals 15 residues. The CDR3 DNA sequence: TGTGCCAGCAGTTCGGGCGCGAATTGCCAGGAGACCCAGTACTTC. Its protein is CASSSGANCQETQYF.

With regard to this clonotype: At one end, the junction sequence differs from germline, possibly due to a read error. DNA of the CDR3: TGTGCCAGCAGCGTAGCGGGAGGGCCCGAAGCGCAGCAGTATTTT. This encodes CASSVAGGPEAQQYF. V is TRBV7-8 and J is TRBJ2-3; 11 bases fit TRBD2. Per the germline V gene, CDR1 is SGHVS and CDR2 is FQNEAQ. The CDR3 extends over 15 amino acids.

This chain links TRBV7-8 with TRBJ2-5; D is possibly TRBD2 (6 bases). There are 15 residues in the CDR3. Germline lookup yields CDR1 SGHVS and CDR2 FQNEAQ. The V end was cut by 0 bases, the J end by 14 bases, with 22 bases between. The CDR3 spells CASSLAGGSDKKYYF. CDR3 nucleotides: TGTGCCAGCAGCTTAGCGGGAGGTTCGGATAAGAAGTATTACTTC.

Regarding this clonotype: One end of the junction does not line up with germline, which may come from a read error. CDR3 nucleotide sequence: TGTGCCAGCAGCTCAGAACCTGGGGAGCTGCTCTTTGGCTTT. The encoded protein is CASSSEPGELLFGF. V is TRBV7-9 and J is TRBJ1-6, with D unresolved. This CDR3 contains 14 residues. Germline-derived CDR1 and CDR2 are SEHNR and FQNEAQ (reference sequence). Supplemented by reference TRBV7-9 and TRBJ1-6, the full variable domain reads DTGVSQNPRHKITKRGQNVTFRCDPISEHNRLYWYRQTLGQGPEFLTYFQNEAQLEKSRLLSDRFSAERPKGSFSTLEIQRTEQGDSAMYLCASSSEPGELLFGFGNGTRLTVT.

The chain recombines TRBV15 with TRBJ2-7; no firm D call. The germline V and J ends were trimmed by 10 bases and 10 bases, with 26 bases remaining between them. This CDR3 spans 14 amino acids. Germline CDR1 LNHNV, CDR2 YYDKDF (reference sequence). The CDR3 loop is CASSYVQSNYAQYF. The CDR3 DNA is TGTGCCAGCAGTTACGTCCAGAGTAACTACGCCCAGTACTTC.

The chain joins TRBV7-9 to TRBJ2-5; 8 nucleotides match TRBD2. Near its end, the DNA agrees better with TRBJ2-1, so the J call may be wrong. The CDR3 is 14 amino acids. Looked up from germline, CDR1 is SEHNR and CDR2 is FQNEAQ (reference sequence). CDR3 amino acids: CASSTSSGFDEQFF. The CDR3 DNA reads TGTGCCAGCAGCACCTCTAGCGGGTTCGATGAGCAGTTCTTC.

This clonotype was seen only a few times. The chain recombines TRBV15 with TRBJ1-2; D uncertain. Germline CDR1 is LNHNV and CDR2 is YYDKDF (reference sequence). V lost 0 bases and J lost 4, with 9 bases in between. The CDR3 runs 14 residues. The DNA for the CDR3 is TGTGCCACCAGCAGAGATTTAGGACCCTATGGCTACACCTTC. It yields the protein CATSRDLGPYGYTF.

This sequence joins TRBV7-8 and TRBJ1-5; D may be TRBD1 (5 bases). Germline-derived CDR1 and CDR2 are SGHVS and FQNEAQ. The CDR3 extends over 15 amino acids. Trimming stripped 5 bases from V and 16 bases from J, with 27 bases between. The DNA of the CDR3 is TGTGCCAGCAGCGTAGGGGTCTCGAGCAATCCGCAGTATCATTTT. The encoded protein is CASSVGVSSNPQYHF. The whole variable domain, filled in from reference TRBV7-8 and TRBJ1-5, reads GAGVSQSPRYKVAKRGQDVALRCDPISGHVSLFWYQQALGQGPEFLTYFQNEAQLDKSGLPSDRFFAERPEGSVSTLKIQRTQQEDSAVYLCASSVGVSSNPQYHFGDGTRLSIL.

The J gene is TRBJ2-1, the V gene TRBV24-1; 11 bases align to TRBD2. V lost 3 bases, J lost 3 bases, and 3 bases stayed unmatched. The germline gives CDR1 KGHDR, CDR2 SFDVKD. The CDR3 extends over 16 amino acids. The CDR3 DNA reads TGTGCCACCAGTGATACGACTAGCGGGGTCTACAATGAGCAGTTCTTC. Translated: CATSDTTSGVYNEQFF.

With respect to this clonotype: One end of the junction is discordant with germline, which a read error may explain. CDR3 loop: CASSQDWEQTEKGYTF. Written as DNA, the CDR3 is TGCGCCAGCAGCCAAGATTGGGAGCAGACAGAGAAGGGCTACACCTTC. This chain uses TRBV7-2 with TRBJ1-2; a weak D match, TRBD1 (5 bases). CDR3 size: 16 residues. Germline V gene sequence: CDR1 SGHTA, CDR2 FQGNSA.

The rearrangement uses TRBV13 and TRBJ2-1; D uncertain. CDR1 and CDR2 (germline): PRHDT, FYEKMQ (reference sequence). The CDR3 consists of 13 residues. The ends were cut back, 5 bases at V and 7 bases at J, with 12 bases in the middle. CDR3 bases: TGTGCCAGCAGCCATTCCCCGAGGAATGAGCAGTTCTTC. Its translation: CASSHSPRNEQFF.

This chain links TRBV7-9 with TRBJ2-7; 7 bases match TRBD2. V shed 3 bases and J 8 bases; nucleotides not matched to a gene: 22. The CDR3 runs to 18 residues. Per germline, CDR1 SEHNR and CDR2 FQNEAQ (reference sequence). The CDR3 bases are TGTGCCAGCAGCTTTCAAAGAAGCGGGGCGAGCGATGAGTACAAGCAGTACGTC. Protein: CASSFQRSGASDEYKQYV.